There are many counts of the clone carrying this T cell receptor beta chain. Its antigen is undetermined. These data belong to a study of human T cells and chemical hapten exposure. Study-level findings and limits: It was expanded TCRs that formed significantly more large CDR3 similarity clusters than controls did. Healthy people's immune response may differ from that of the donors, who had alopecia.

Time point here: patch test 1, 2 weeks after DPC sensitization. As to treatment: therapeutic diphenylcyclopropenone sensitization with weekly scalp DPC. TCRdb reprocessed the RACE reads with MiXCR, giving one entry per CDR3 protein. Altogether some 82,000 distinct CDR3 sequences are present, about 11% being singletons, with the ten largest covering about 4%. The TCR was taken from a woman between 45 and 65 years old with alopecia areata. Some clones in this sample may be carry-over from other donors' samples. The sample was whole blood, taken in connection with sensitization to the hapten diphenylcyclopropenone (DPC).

CDR3 bases: TGTGCCAGCAGCTTAAGGACCAGGGAAAACATTCAGTACTTC. Amino acids: CASSLRTRENIQYF. The V and J genes are TRBV13 and TRBJ2-4; maybe TRBD1 (5 bases). The CDR3 totals 14 residues. V lost 2 bases to trimming and J lost 5 bases, with 10 bases between them. Looked up from germline, CDR1 is PRHDT and CDR2 is FYEKMQ (reference sequence).